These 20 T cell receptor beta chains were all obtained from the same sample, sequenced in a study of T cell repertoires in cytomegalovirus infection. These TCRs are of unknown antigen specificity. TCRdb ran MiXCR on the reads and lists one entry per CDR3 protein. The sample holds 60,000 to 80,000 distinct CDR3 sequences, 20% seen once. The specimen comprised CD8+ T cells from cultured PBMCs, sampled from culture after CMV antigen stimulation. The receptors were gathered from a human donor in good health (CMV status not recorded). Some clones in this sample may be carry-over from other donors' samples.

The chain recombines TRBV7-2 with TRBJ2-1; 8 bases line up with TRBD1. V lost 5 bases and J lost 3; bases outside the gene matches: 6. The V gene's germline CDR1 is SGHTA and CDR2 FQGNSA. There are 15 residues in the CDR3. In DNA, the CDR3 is TGTGCCAGCAGCACCCCAGGGGGCGACTACAATGAGCAGTTCTTC. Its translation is CASSTPGGDYNEQFF.

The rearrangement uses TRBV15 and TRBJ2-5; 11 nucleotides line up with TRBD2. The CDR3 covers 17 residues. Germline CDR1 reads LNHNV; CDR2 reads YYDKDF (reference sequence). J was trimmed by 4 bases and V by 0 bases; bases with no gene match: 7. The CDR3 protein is CATSRDLAGGPGETQYF. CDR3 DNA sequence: TGTGCCACCAGCAGAGATTTAGCGGGGGGGCCTGGAGAGACCCAGTACTTC.

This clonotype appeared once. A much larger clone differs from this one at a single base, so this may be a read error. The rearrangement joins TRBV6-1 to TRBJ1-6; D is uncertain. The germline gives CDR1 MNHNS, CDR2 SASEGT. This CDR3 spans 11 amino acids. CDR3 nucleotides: TGTTACGACAAGAAAGATTGGGCCCTCCACTTT. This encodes CYDKKDWALHF.

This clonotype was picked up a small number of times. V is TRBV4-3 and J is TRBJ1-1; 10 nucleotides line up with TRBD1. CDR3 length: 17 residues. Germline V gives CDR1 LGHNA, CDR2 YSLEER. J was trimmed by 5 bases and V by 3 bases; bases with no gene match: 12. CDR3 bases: TGCGCCAGCAGCCAGGATAGGACGGGACAGGGGAGAACTGAAGCTTTCTTT. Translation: CASSQDRTGQGRTEAFF.

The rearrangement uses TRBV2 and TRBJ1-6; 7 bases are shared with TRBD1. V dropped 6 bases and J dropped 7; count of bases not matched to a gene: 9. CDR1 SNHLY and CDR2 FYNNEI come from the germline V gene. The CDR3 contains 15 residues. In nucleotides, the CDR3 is TGTGCCAGCAGGGACCCGACAGGGAGGAATTCACCCCTCCACTTT. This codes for CASRDPTGRNSPLHF.

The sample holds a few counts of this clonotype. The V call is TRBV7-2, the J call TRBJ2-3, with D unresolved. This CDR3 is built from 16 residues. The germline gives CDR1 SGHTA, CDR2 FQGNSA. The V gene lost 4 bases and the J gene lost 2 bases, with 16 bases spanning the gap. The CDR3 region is CASSWAFQEITDTQYF. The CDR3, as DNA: TGTGCCAGCAGCTGGGCATTCCAAGAGATCACAGATACGCAGTATTTT. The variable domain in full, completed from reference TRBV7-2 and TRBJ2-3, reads GAGVSQSPSNKVTEKGKDVELRCDPISGHTALYWYRQSLGQGLEFLIYFQGNSAPDKSGLPSDRFSAERTGGSVSTLTIQRTQQEDSAVYLCASSWAFQEITDTQYFGPGTRLTVL.

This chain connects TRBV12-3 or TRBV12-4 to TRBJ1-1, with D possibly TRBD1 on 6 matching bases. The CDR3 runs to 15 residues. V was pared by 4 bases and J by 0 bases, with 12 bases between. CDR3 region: CASSSPGTLNTEAFF. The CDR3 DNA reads TGTGCCAGCAGTTCCCCTGGGACATTGAACACTGAAGCTTTCTTT.

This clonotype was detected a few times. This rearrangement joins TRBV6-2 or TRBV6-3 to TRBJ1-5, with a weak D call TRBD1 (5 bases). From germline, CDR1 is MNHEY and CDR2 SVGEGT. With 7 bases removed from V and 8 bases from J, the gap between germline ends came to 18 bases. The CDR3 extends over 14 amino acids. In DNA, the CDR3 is TGTGCCAGCACCCGGGGGGTCAACGGGAAGCCCCAGCATTTT. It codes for CASTRGVNGKPQHF.

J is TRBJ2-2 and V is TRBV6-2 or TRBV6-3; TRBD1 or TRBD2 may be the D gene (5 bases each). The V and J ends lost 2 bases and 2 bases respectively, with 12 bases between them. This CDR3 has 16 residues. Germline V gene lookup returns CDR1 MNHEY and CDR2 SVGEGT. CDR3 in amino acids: CASSYGMGPNTGELFF. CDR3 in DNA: TGTGCCAGCAGTTACGGGATGGGACCTAACACCGGGGAGCTGTTTTTT.

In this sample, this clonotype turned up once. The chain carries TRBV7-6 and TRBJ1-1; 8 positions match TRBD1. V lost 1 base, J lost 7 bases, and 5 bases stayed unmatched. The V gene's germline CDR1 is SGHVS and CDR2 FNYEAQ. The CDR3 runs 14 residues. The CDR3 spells CASSLGQGPYEAFF. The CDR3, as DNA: TGTGCCAGCAGCTTAGGACAGGGGCCTTATGAAGCTTTCTTT.

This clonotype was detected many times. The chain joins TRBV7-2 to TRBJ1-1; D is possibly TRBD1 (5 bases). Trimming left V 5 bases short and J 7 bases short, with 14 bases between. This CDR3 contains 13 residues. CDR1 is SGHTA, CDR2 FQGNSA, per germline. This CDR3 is CASSPWGDGEAFF. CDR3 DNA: TGTGCCAGCAGCCCCTGGGGGGACGGTGAAGCTTTCTTT.

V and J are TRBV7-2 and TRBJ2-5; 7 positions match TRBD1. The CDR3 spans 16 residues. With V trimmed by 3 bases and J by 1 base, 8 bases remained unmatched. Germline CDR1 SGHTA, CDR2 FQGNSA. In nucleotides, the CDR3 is TGTGCCAGCAGCTTTCTACAAGGACAGGTCCAAGAGACCCAGTACTTC. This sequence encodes CASSFLQGQVQETQYF.

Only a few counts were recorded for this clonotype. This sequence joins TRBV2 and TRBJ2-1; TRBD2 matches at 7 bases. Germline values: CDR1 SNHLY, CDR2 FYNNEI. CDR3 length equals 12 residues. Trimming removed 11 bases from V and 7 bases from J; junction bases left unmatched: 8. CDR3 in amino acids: CALLKGGNEQFF. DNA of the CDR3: TGTGCCTTACTCAAGGGAGGGAATGAGCAGTTCTTC.

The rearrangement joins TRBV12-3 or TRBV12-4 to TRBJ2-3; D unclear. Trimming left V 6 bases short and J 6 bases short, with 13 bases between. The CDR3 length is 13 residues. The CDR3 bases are TGTGCCAGCAGCCCTGTCCCCCTGGATACGCAGTATTTT. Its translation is CASSPVPLDTQYF.

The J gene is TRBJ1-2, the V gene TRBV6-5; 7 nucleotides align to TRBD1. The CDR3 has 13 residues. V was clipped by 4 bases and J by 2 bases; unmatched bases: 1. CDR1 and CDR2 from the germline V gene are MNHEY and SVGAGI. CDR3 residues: CASSSGGNYGYTF. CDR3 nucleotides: TGTGCCAGCAGTTCAGGGGGGAACTATGGCTACACCTTC.

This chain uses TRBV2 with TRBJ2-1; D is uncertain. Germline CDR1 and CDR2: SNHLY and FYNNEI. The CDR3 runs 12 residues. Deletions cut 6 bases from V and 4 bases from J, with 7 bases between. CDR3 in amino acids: CASREPYNEQFF. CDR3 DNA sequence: TGTGCCAGCAGGGAGCCTTACAATGAGCAGTTCTTC.

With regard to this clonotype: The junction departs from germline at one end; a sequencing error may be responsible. The CDR3 coding sequence is TGTGCCAGCAGAGAATGGGGGACAGGGACCTACGAGCAGTACTTC. It translates to CASREWGTGTYEQYF. The rearrangement uses TRBV25-1 and TRBJ2-7; the match to TRBD1 covers 9 bases. CDR1 is MGHDK, CDR2 SYGVNS, per germline. The CDR3 is made up of 15 amino acids.

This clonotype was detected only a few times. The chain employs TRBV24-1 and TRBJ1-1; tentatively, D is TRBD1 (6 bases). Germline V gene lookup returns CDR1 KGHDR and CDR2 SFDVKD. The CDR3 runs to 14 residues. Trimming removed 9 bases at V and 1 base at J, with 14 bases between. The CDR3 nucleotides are TGTGCCACCCGTCAAGGGGGACCGAACACTGAAGCTTTCTTT. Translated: CATRQGGPNTEAFF.

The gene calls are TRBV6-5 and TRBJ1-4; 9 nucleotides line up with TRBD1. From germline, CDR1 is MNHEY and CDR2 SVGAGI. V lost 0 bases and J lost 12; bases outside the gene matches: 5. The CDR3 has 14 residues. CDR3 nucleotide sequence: TGTGCCAGCAGTTACTCCGGCGGGACAGGGCAACTGTTTTTT. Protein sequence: CASSYSGGTGQLFF.

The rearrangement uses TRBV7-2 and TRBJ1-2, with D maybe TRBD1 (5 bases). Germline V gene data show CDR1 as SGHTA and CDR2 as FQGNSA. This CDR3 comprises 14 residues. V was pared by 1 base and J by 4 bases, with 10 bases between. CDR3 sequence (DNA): TGTGCCAGCAGCTTAGGACAGACCTTCTATGGCTACACCTTC. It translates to CASSLGQTFYGYTF.